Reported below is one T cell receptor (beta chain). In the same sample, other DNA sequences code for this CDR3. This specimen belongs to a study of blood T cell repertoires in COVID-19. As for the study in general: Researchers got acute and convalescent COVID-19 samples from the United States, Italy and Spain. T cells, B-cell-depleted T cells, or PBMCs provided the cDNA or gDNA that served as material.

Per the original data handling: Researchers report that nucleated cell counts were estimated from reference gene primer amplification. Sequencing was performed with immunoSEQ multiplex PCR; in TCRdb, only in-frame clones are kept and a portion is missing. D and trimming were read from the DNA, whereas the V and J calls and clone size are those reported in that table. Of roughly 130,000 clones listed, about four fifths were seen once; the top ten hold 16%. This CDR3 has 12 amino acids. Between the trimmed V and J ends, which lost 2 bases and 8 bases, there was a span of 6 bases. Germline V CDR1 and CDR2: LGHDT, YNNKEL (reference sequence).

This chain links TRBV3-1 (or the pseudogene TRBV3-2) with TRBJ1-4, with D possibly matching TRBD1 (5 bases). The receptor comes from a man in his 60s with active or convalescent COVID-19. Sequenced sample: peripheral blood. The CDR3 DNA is TGTGCCAGCAGCCAACAGGGCGAAAAACTGTTTTTT. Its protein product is CASSQQGEKLFF.